Listed here are 21 T cell receptor beta chains from one sample, sequenced in a study of cytotoxic CD8 clonotypes in ibrutinib-treated CLL. Clones were sequenced by immunoSEQ multiplex PCR, and TCRdb holds only the in-frame ones, with some missing. The sample holds around 91,000 clones, about 82% seen once. The sequencing used PBMCs, collected before ibrutinib treatment. The receptors stem from a human donor with chronic lymphocytic leukemia.

The count of this clone is one. The chain joins TRBV2 to TRBJ2-3; unclear D gene. The CDR3 is 15 amino acids. The germline V gene has CDR1 SNHLY and CDR2 FYNNEI. The germline V and J ends were trimmed by 3 bases and 4 bases, with 14 bases remaining between them. The CDR3 sequence: CASSESPRRADTQYF. For the CDR3, the DNA is TGTGCCAGCAGTGAGAGCCCCCGTCGGGCAGATACGCAGTATTTT.

This chain joins TRBV9 and TRBJ1-1; TRBD1 matches at 7 bases. CDR1 SGDLS and CDR2 YYNGEE come from the germline V gene. V lost 2 bases to trimming and J lost 1 base; unmatched junction nucleotides: 8. CDR3 size: 16 residues. CDR3 amino acids: CASSVDREAGNTEAFF. CDR3 nucleotide sequence: TGTGCCAGCAGCGTCGACAGGGAGGCAGGGAACACTGAAGCTTTCTTT. Complete variable domain (other parts from reference TRBV9 and TRBJ1-1): DSGVTQTPKHLITATGQRVTLRCSPRSGDLSVYWYQQSLDQGLQFLIQYYNGEERAKGNILERFSAQQFPDLHSELNLSSLELGDSALYFCASSVDREAGNTEAFFGQGTRLTVV.

The V call is TRBV4-2, the J call TRBJ1-4; D may be TRBD1 (5 bases). The CDR3 consists of 14 residues. CDR1 and CDR2 (germline): LGHNA, YNFKEQ. The ends were cut back, 1 base at V and 7 bases at J, with 10 bases in the middle. The CDR3 spells CASSQVGEGEKLFF. The CDR3 DNA is TGTGCCAGCAGCCAAGTGGGGGAGGGTGAAAAACTGTTTTTT.

The rearrangement links TRBV7-9 to TRBJ2-7, with 8 bases that match TRBD2. V dropped 0 bases and J dropped 2; count of bases not matched to a gene: 3. Germline assignment: CDR1 SEHNR and CDR2 FQNEAQ (reference sequence). The CDR3 has 15 residues. CDR3 DNA: TGTGCCAGCAGCTTAGCGGCGGGAGGCCCCTACGAGCAGTACTTC. The encoded protein is CASSLAAGGPYEQYF.

The rearrangement uses TRBV18 and TRBJ1-5; 7 bases align to TRBD1. V dropped 3 bases and J dropped 4; count of bases not matched to a gene: 6. This CDR3 spans 15 amino acids. Germline CDR1 KGHSH, CDR2 LQKENI. CDR3 amino acids: CASSPAGTDNQPQHF. The DNA of the CDR3 is TGTGCCAGCTCACCGGCCGGGACAGATAATCAGCCCCAGCATTTT.

The chain uses TRBV19 and TRBJ1-4; D gene ambiguous. Germline values: CDR1 LNHDA, CDR2 SQIVND (reference sequence). CDR3 size: 14 residues. V was clipped by 3 bases and J by 3 bases, with 8 bases between them. The CDR3 DNA is TGTGCCAGTAGTATTCGGGCGGCTAATGAAAAACTGTTTTTT. Residues: CASSIRAANEKLFF.

V usage is TRBV19 and J usage is TRBJ2-7; D may correspond to TRBD1 or TRBD2 (6 bases each). The CDR3 sequence is 15 residues long. V lost 0 bases, J lost 6 bases, and 15 bases lay in between. The germline gives CDR1 LNHDA, CDR2 SQIVND (reference sequence). The CDR3 region has the DNA TGTGCCAGTAGTATAGACCCCCCGGGGGCCGGCGAGCAGTACTTC. This gives the protein CASSIDPPGAGEQYF.

The gene calls are TRBV5-1 and TRBJ1-1, with D possibly matching TRBD1 (6 bases). In germline, CDR1 is SGHRS, CDR2 YFSETQ. Trimming pared 4 bases from V and 3 bases from J, leaving 16 bases between. This CDR3 contains 15 residues. This CDR3 is CASSPGALADTEAFF. DNA for the CDR3: TGCGCCAGCAGCCCGGGGGCCTTGGCGGACACTGAAGCTTTCTTT.

This sequence joins TRBV9 and TRBJ2-1; D may be TRBD2 (6 bases). Germline V gene data show CDR1 as SGDLS and CDR2 as YYNGEE. V lost 8 bases to trimming and J lost 5 bases, with 14 bases between them. The length of the CDR3 is 13 residues. CDR3 in DNA: TGTGCCAGTACTCCGGGACTTAACAATGAGCAGTTCTTC. Its translation: CASTPGLNNEQFF. Filled out from reference TRBV9 and TRBJ2-1, the complete variable domain reads DSGVTQTPKHLITATGQRVTLRCSPRSGDLSVYWYQQSLDQGLQFLIQYYNGEERAKGNILERFSAQQFPDLHSELNLSSLELGDSALYFCASTPGLNNEQFFGPGTRLTVL.

The chain has TRBV2 and TRBJ2-5, with a weak D call TRBD1 (6 bases). The CDR3 has 15 amino acids. In germline, CDR1 is SNHLY, CDR2 FYNNEI. Trimming shortened V by 6 bases and J by 2 bases, and 16 bases separated the two germline ends. As DNA, the CDR3 is TGTGCCAGCAGCCCAGAGGGGACATTTCAAGAGACCCAGTACTTC. Protein product: CASSPEGTFQETQYF.

The sample holds one count of this clone. The V and J genes are TRBV19 and TRBJ1-5; the D gene is possibly TRBD1 (6 bases). The CDR3 is 15 amino acids. Germline loops: CDR1 LNHDA, CDR2 SQIVND (reference sequence). V dropped 3 bases and J dropped 4 bases, with 13 bases sitting between them. The CDR3 nucleotides read TGTGCCAGTAGTATGGTCGGGGGGCGAAATCAGCCCCAGCATTTT. The encoded protein is CASSMVGGRNQPQHF.

The chain couples TRBV11-1 to TRBJ1-1; D is unclear. The CDR3 contains 13 residues. V was cut by 0 bases and J by 11 bases, with 13 bases left in between. CDR1 SGHAT and CDR2 FQDESV come from the germline V gene (reference sequence). In DNA, the CDR3 is TGTGCCAGCAGCTTAGCGGGAGCCGATAAGGCTTTCTTT. Encoded protein: CASSLAGADKAFF.

The J gene is TRBJ2-7, the V gene TRBV7-8; a weak D match, TRBD2 (6 bases). Germline loops: CDR1 SGHVS, CDR2 FQNEAQ. The CDR3 is 14 amino acids. V was trimmed by 4 bases and J by 2 bases, leaving 12 bases between them. In DNA form, the CDR3 reads TGTGCCAGCAGCTCTCCTAGCGTACCCTACGAGCAGTACTTC. It yields the protein CASSSPSVPYEQYF.

The J gene is TRBJ2-2, the V gene TRBV10-1; TRBD1 might be the D (5 bases). Germline CDR1 WNHNN, CDR2 SYGVQD (reference sequence). With 6 bases removed from V and 6 bases from J, the gap between germline ends came to 11 bases. The CDR3 length is 13 residues. The CDR3 protein is CASSRRVAGELFF. CDR3 nucleotide sequence: TGCGCCAGCAGCCGCAGGGTTGCCGGGGAGCTGTTTTTT.

The J gene is TRBJ2-7, the V gene TRBV10-2, with TRBD2 matching over 13 bases. CDR1 and CDR2 (germline): WSHSY, SAAADI. The CDR3 runs to 16 residues. The junction had 3 bases not matched to a gene; V was cut back by 3 bases and J by 1 base. The CDR3 bases are TGCGCCAGCAGTGACGGACTAGCGGGAGTTTCCTACGAGCAGTACTTC. This translates into CASSDGLAGVSYEQYF.

The V gene is TRBV19, the J gene TRBJ1-4; D ambiguous. Between the trimmed V and J ends, which lost 1 base and 0 bases, there was a span of 9 bases. Looked up from germline, CDR1 is LNHDA and CDR2 is SQIVND (reference sequence). The CDR3 contains 16 residues. CDR3 in amino acids: CASSIVAGATNEKLFF. In DNA form, the CDR3 reads TGTGCCAGTAGTATAGTAGCAGGAGCAACTAATGAAAAACTGTTTTTT.

V and J are TRBV7-2 and TRBJ2-5, with a weak D call TRBD2 (5 bases). Germline-derived CDR1 and CDR2 are SGHTA and FQGNSA. The CDR3 totals 15 residues. The ends were cut back, 3 bases at V and 5 bases at J, with 16 bases in the middle. CDR3 sequence reads: CASSLRSGTGETQYF. The CDR3 bases are TGTGCCAGCAGCTTGAGGTCTGGAACGGGGGAGACCCAGTACTTC.

This clone was observed a single time. The chain employs TRBV27 and TRBJ2-2; TRBD2 aligns across 12 bases. The J segment lost 5 bases and the V segment lost 2 bases, leaving 6 bases of the junction unmatched. The CDR3 has 17 amino acids. CDR1 is MNHEY and CDR2 is SMNVEV in the germline V gene (reference sequence). The CDR3 DNA follows: TGTGCCAGCAGTTTACCTAGCGGGAGGGCCAAGACCGGGGAGCTGTTTTTT. Translation gives CASSLPSGRAKTGELFF.

The genes are TRBV19 and TRBJ1-1; the D is unclear. The CDR3 is 12 residues long. Trimming pared 7 bases from V and 1 base from J, leaving 7 bases between. Germline CDR1 LNHDA, CDR2 SQIVND (reference sequence). CDR3 protein: CASTGRNTEAFF. CDR3 DNA: TGTGCCAGTACCGGACGGAACACTGAAGCTTTCTTT.

This clone was recorded a few times. The chain is built from TRBV7-6 and TRBJ2-7; 7 positions match TRBD1. This CDR3 spans 16 amino acids. After removal of 5 bases from V and 3 bases from J, the junction contained 13 bases not matched to a gene. Per the germline V gene, CDR1 is SGHVS and CDR2 is FNYEAQ. This chain's CDR3 is CASSLSPTGSGYEQYF. The DNA of the CDR3 is TGTGCCAGCAGCCTCTCCCCGACAGGGTCAGGCTACGAGCAGTACTTC. Full variable domain (missing parts from reference TRBV7-6 and TRBJ2-7): GAGVSQSPRYKVTKRGQDVALRCDPISGHVSLYWYRQALGQGPEFLTYFNYEAQQDKSGLPNDRFSAERPEGSISTLTIQRTEQRDSAMYRCASSLSPTGSGYEQYFGPGTRLTVT.

The rearrangement uses TRBV6-6 and TRBJ1-1; D gene ambiguous. The CDR3 consists of 14 residues. CDR1 and CDR2 (germline): MNHNY, SVGAGI (reference sequence). With 6 bases removed from V and 1 base from J, the gap between germline ends came to 12 bases. The CDR3 here is CASRGLVENTEAFF. For the CDR3, the DNA is TGTGCCAGCAGGGGATTAGTTGAGAACACTGAAGCTTTCTTT.